The next 23 T cell receptor beta chains were all read from a single sample in a study of T cell responses to AZD1222 COVID-19 vaccine. Clones were sequenced by immunoSEQ multiplex PCR, and TCRdb holds only the in-frame ones, with some missing. The sample has roughly 120,000 clones; approximately 90% are singletons. The sample was peripheral blood, taken 28 days after the second AZD1222 dose. The receptors were gathered from an adult who received the AZD1222 COVID-19 vaccine.

V is TRBV5-1 and J is TRBJ2-3; D tentatively fits TRBD1 or TRBD2 (5 bases each). The V gene lost 2 bases and the J gene lost 2 bases, with 18 bases spanning the gap. Germline V lookup: CDR1 SGHRS, CDR2 YFSETQ. The CDR3 contains 17 residues. The CDR3 here is CASSLGDLLVPTDTQYF. The CDR3 DNA reads as TGCGCCAGCAGCTTAGGGGACCTATTAGTTCCCACAGATACGCAGTATTTT.

The chain has TRBV15 and TRBJ2-1; D is possibly TRBD1 (6 bases). The V gene's germline CDR1 is LNHNV and CDR2 YYDKDF (reference sequence). The CDR3 covers 17 residues. Trimming pared 3 bases from V and 5 bases from J, leaving 20 bases between. The CDR3 sequence: CATSSTLSQGPHNEQFF. The CDR3 bases are TGTGCCACCAGCAGTACTCTTAGCCAGGGGCCCCACAATGAGCAGTTCTTC.

The genes are TRBV19 and TRBJ2-5; D is uncertain. Trimming took 5 bases from V and 3 from J, leaving 10 bases between them. In germline, CDR1 is LNHDA, CDR2 SQIVND (reference sequence). The CDR3 runs 13 residues. The CDR3 loop is CASSVRLEETQYF. As DNA, the CDR3 is TGTGCCAGTAGTGTACGACTGGAAGAGACCCAGTACTTC.

The J gene is TRBJ2-1, the V gene TRBV9; 10 bases line up with TRBD2. V trimming: 1 base; J trimming: 6 bases; junction bases outside the gene matches: 13. The germline gives CDR1 SGDLS, CDR2 YYNGEE. The CDR3 loop spans 18 amino acids. The CDR3 DNA is TGTGCCAGCAGCGTATCCCGCTGGGGGACTAGCGCGGTCAATGAGCAGTTCTTC. Translated: CASSVSRWGTSAVNEQFF. The full variable domain, rest sourced from reference TRBV9 and TRBJ2-1, is DSGVTQTPKHLITATGQRVTLRCSPRSGDLSVYWYQQSLDQGLQFLIQYYNGEERAKGNILERFSAQQFPDLHSELNLSSLELGDSALYFCASSVSRWGTSAVNEQFFGPGTRLTVL.

This chain links TRBV28 with TRBJ2-2; D not resolved. Germline assignment: CDR1 MDHEN and CDR2 SYDVKM. V was pared by 6 bases and J by 0 bases, with 5 bases between. This CDR3 comprises 13 residues. The CDR3 is CASRSANTGELFF. CDR3 bases: TGTGCCAGCAGATCGGCGAACACCGGGGAGCTGTTTTTT.

This chain links TRBV23-1 with TRBJ1-5; no definite D call. TRBV23-1 belongs to the ORF category, with a function that is uncertain. V was shortened by 1 base and J by 4 bases, with 8 bases between the two germline ends. This CDR3 spans 14 amino acids. This chain's CDR3 is CASSQLGGNQPQHF. The CDR3 DNA reads as TGCGCCAGCAGTCAATTGGGAGGAAATCAGCCCCAGCATTTT.

As to this clone: In the same sample, other DNA sequences code for this CDR3. V gene TRBV9 combines with J gene TRBJ1-1; D ambiguous. CDR1 is SGDLS, CDR2 YYNGEE, per germline. The germline V and J ends were trimmed by 0 bases and 8 bases, with 8 bases remaining between them. The CDR3 is made up of 12 amino acids. The CDR3 region has the DNA TGTGCCAGCAGCGTAGGATCCAGCGAAGCTTTCTTT. This gives the protein CASSVGSSEAFF.

V and J are TRBV13 and TRBJ2-1, with TRBD2 matching 11 bases. Losses at the gene ends were 1 base for V and 5 bases for J; bases not matched to a gene: 1. The length of the CDR3 is 15 residues. Germline values: CDR1 PRHDT, CDR2 FYEKMQ (reference sequence). For the CDR3, the DNA is TGTGCCAGCAGCTTAGCACTAGCGGGGGACAATGAGCAGTTCTTC. Its translation: CASSLALAGDNEQFF.

The rearrangement uses TRBV30 and TRBJ1-4, with D tentatively TRBD1 (5 bases). This CDR3 is built from 17 residues. The V gene's germline CDR1 is GTSNPN and CDR2 SVGIG (reference sequence). The germline V and J ends were trimmed by 1 base and 0 bases, with 15 bases remaining between them. The DNA for the CDR3 is TGTGCCTGGAGTGCCGGGGGAGGGATCGCAACTAATGAAAAACTGTTTTTT. Protein product: CAWSAGGGIATNEKLFF.

J is TRBJ2-3 and V is TRBV10-2; TRBD1 aligns across 9 bases. Germline trimming cut 8 bases from V and 6 bases from J; bases unmatched to any gene: 6. CDR1 and CDR2 from the germline V gene are WSHSY and SAAADI. This CDR3 contains 13 residues. The CDR3 protein is CASRRDREDTQYF. For the CDR3, the DNA is TGCGCCAGCCGAAGGGACAGGGAGGATACGCAGTATTTT.

The rearrangement uses TRBV20-1 and TRBJ2-1; D is uncertain. Trimming shortened V by 7 bases and J by 7 bases, and 5 bases separated the two germline ends. CDR1 and CDR2 from the germline V gene are DFQATT and SNEGSKA (reference sequence). This CDR3 is built from 9 residues. The CDR3 DNA reads TGCAGTGTTGTTAATGAGCAGTTCTTC. Its protein is CSVVNEQFF.

The V gene is TRBV19, the J gene TRBJ2-7; TRBD2 agrees at 8 bases. Germline V CDR1 and CDR2: LNHDA, SQIVND (reference sequence). V lost 7 bases to trimming and J lost 4 bases; unmatched junction nucleotides: 9. This CDR3 region has 14 residues. The DNA of the CDR3 is TGTGCCAGTATCGCCGGGACTAGTCCATACGAGCAGTACTTC. This encodes CASIAGTSPYEQYF.

The chain joins TRBV27 to TRBJ2-7; D might be TRBD1 or TRBD2, each matching 5 bases. The CDR3 has 16 amino acids. V shed 3 bases and J shed 4 bases, with 19 bases lying between them. Germline loops: CDR1 MNHEY, CDR2 SMNVEV (reference sequence). The DNA for the CDR3 is TGTGCCAGCAGTTTTACGGGACCCAGGTCCCTATACGAGCAGTACTTC. Residues: CASSFTGPRSLYEQYF.

This clone was detected once. The gene calls are TRBV19 and TRBJ1-2; TRBD1 agrees at 11 bases. The CDR3 length is 13 residues. The V and J ends lost 6 bases and 8 bases, in that order; junction bases with no gene match: 5. CDR1 is LNHDA and CDR2 is SQIVND in the germline V gene (reference sequence). CDR3 region: CASSGQGAQGYTF. The CDR3 nucleotides are TGTGCCAGTAGCGGACAGGGGGCTCAGGGCTACACCTTC.

The chain joins TRBV18 to TRBJ1-5, with 8 bases fitting TRBD1. CDR1 is KGHSH and CDR2 is LQKENI in the germline V gene. This CDR3 comprises 16 residues. Trimming removed 3 bases from V and 2 bases from J; junction bases left unmatched: 6. The CDR3 reads CASSPSTGDGNQPQHF. DNA for the CDR3: TGTGCCAGCTCACCCTCGACAGGGGATGGCAATCAGCCCCAGCATTTT.

Here the CDR3 DNA reads TGTGCCAGCAGCTTAAATCCGGGTAGCACCGGGGAGCTGTTTTTT. It codes for CASSLNPGSTGELFF. This chain links TRBV7-3 with TRBJ2-2; no clear D. Per the germline V gene, CDR1 is SGHTA and CDR2 is FQGTGA. V shed 1 base and J shed 4 bases, with 10 bases lying between them. The CDR3 extends over 15 amino acids.

A remark on this clone: Other DNA variants within this sample encode the same CDR3. The rearrangement links TRBV18 to TRBJ1-6, with TRBD1 matching 7 bases. Germline V gene lookup returns CDR1 KGHSH and CDR2 LQKENI. The CDR3 is 14 amino acids. The J segment lost 4 bases and the V segment lost 6 bases, leaving 3 bases of the junction unmatched. CDR3 amino acids: CASSPGQYNSPLHF. Written as DNA, the CDR3 is TGTGCCAGCTCCCCGGGACAGTATAATTCACCCCTCCACTTT.

J is TRBJ2-1 and V is TRBV19; 8 nucleotides line up with TRBD1. The CDR3 is 15 amino acids. Trimming cost V 5 bases and J 1 base; bases outside gene matches: 4. Germline V CDR1 and CDR2: LNHDA, SQIVND (reference sequence). The CDR3 loop is CASSYRQGSYNEQFF. The DNA for the CDR3 is TGTGCCAGTAGTTATCGACAGGGGTCCTACAATGAGCAGTTCTTC.

In its sample, this clone was seen once. The V and J genes are TRBV6-5 and TRBJ1-2; D not resolved. This CDR3 has 13 amino acids. V gave up 2 bases and J gave up 5 bases, with 9 bases separating them. Per germline, CDR1 MNHEY and CDR2 SVGAGI. The CDR3 DNA follows: TGTGCCAGCAGTTACGAGGCAGTTTATGGCTACACCTTC. Amino acid sequence: CASSYEAVYGYTF.

This clone was seen once. The gene calls are TRBV29-1 and TRBJ2-1, with TRBD2 matching over 10 bases. This CDR3 comprises 17 residues. Germline V gene data show CDR1 as SQVTM and CDR2 as ANQGSEA. The ends lost 5 bases at V and 2 bases at J; junction bases unmatched: 12. CDR3 DNA sequence: TGCAGCGTTAGAGCGCTAGCGGGAGTGCCCGCCTACAATGAGCAGTTCTTC. It codes for CSVRALAGVPAYNEQFF.

CDR3 loop: CATRPRGTDTQYF. CDR3 coding DNA: TGTGCCACCAGGCCTCGGGGCACAGATACGCAGTATTTT. The J gene is TRBJ2-3, the V gene TRBV24-1, with D unclear. CDR3 size: 13 residues. V was trimmed by 7 bases and J by 1 base, leaving 8 bases between them. Germline CDR1 KGHDR, CDR2 SFDVKD.

The table lists this clone with a count of one. The CDR3 protein is CASSPFEGHSGNTIYF. The CDR3 nucleotides read TGTGCCAGCAGCCCCTTCGAAGGACACTCTGGAAACACCATATATTTT. The chain has TRBV7-6 and TRBJ1-3, with D possibly matching TRBD1 (5 bases). The CDR3 contains 16 residues. Germline CDR1 and CDR2: SGHVS and FNYEAQ. Trimming stripped 5 bases from V and 0 bases from J, with 14 bases between.

The chain combines TRBV30 with TRBJ1-6; D unclear. V was cut by 0 bases and J by 7 bases, with 16 bases left in between. The CDR3 spans 16 residues. The germline V gene encodes CDR1 GTSNPN and CDR2 SVGIG (reference sequence). The CDR3 is CAWSVPTALRNSPLHF. CDR3 nucleotides: TGTGCCTGGAGTGTACCTACAGCGCTCCGAAATTCACCCCTCCACTTT.